This entry lists 32 T cell receptor beta chains sequenced from one sample in a study of CD8 T cells in ankylosing spondylitis. MiXCR was run by TCRdb on the 5' RACE reads, yielding one entry per CDR3 protein. This table has 55,000 or so distinct CDR3 sequences, 6.5% to 8% appearing once. The sample consisted of blood, either unsorted or a sorted T cell fraction (not recorded which). The source is a female donor with ankylosing spondylitis or in good health (not recorded which).

This clonotype came up many times. The rearrangement uses TRBV5-6 and TRBJ2-2, with 8 bases that match TRBD1. Germline lookup yields CDR1 SGHDT and CDR2 YYEEEE. The CDR3 spans 16 residues. The junction had 10 bases not matched to a gene; V was cut back by 4 bases and J by 5 bases. CDR3 region: CASSPGQGGGTGELFF. In nucleotides, the CDR3 is TGTGCCAGCAGCCCCGGACAGGGAGGAGGAACCGGGGAGCTGTTTTTT.

This clonotype showed up many times. The V and J genes are TRBV3-1 and TRBJ2-3, with D uncertain. The CDR3 covers 12 residues. V shed 5 bases and J shed 10 bases, with 13 bases lying between them. Looked up from germline, CDR1 is LGHDT and CDR2 is YNNKEL (reference sequence). The CDR3 DNA follows: TGTGCCAGCAGCGCGCCCCAAAGGTCGCAGTATTTT. It encodes CASSAPQRSQYF.

Ten or more counts support this clonotype. The chain combines TRBV6-2 or TRBV6-3 with TRBJ2-1, with TRBD2 as a possible D gene (6 bases). The CDR3 has 17 amino acids. Germline values: CDR1 MNHEY, CDR2 SVGEGT. Trimming removed 4 bases from V and 8 bases from J, with 24 bases in between. The CDR3, as DNA: TGTGCCAGCAGTTCCACCCGGGCGGGACTCCCTTTGCATGAGCAGTTCTTC. This encodes CASSSTRAGLPLHEQFF.

This clonotype appeared many times. This sequence joins TRBV7-6 and TRBJ1-1, with D possibly being TRBD1 (6 bases). The germline CDR1 and CDR2 sequences are SGHVS and FNYEAQ. This CDR3 is built from 16 residues. Trimming left V 3 bases short and J 1 base short, with 15 bases between. CDR3: CASSFSQAGENTEAFF. In nucleotides, the CDR3 is TGTGCCAGCAGCTTTAGCCAGGCAGGGGAGAACACTGAAGCTTTCTTT.

The CDR3 sequence is CASTPRRAANYGYTF. The CDR3 DNA follows: TGTGCCAGCACCCCTAGGAGGGCTGCTAACTATGGCTACACCTTC. The genes are TRBV12-3 or TRBV12-4 and TRBJ1-2; D is ambiguous. V lost 7 bases, J lost 0 bases, and 15 bases lay in between. The length of the CDR3 is 15 residues.

This clonotype was found many times. The CDR3 nucleotides read TGTGCCAGCAGCTTGGGGCAGACAGATTCACCCCTCCACTTT. This sequence encodes CASSLGQTDSPLHF. This chain links TRBV5-4 with TRBJ1-6; D perhaps matches TRBD1 (5 bases). V lost 0 bases to trimming and J lost 8 bases, with 9 bases between them. Germline V gene sequence: CDR1 SGHNT, CDR2 YYREEE (reference sequence). CDR3 length: 14 residues.

This clonotype was found many times. The rearrangement uses TRBV4-1 and TRBJ2-1; D is perhaps TRBD1 or TRBD2 (5 bases each). Germline V lookup: CDR1 MGHRA, CDR2 YSYEKL. Trimming took off 1 base at V and 8 bases at J, with 6 bases between the two ends. CDR3 length equals 12 residues. The CDR3 sequence is CASSQAGHEQFF. For the CDR3, the DNA is TGCGCCAGCAGCCAAGCGGGGCATGAGCAGTTCTTC.

This clonotype was recorded many times. The chain links TRBV20-1 to TRBJ2-3; 8 bases align to TRBD1. With 4 bases clipped from V and 4 bases from J, the junction kept 4 bases outside the gene matches. Germline lookup yields CDR1 DFQATT and CDR2 SNEGSKA (reference sequence). The CDR3 runs 13 residues. CDR3 nucleotides: TGCAGTGCTACCAGGGGGCCGTCAGATACGCAGTATTTT. Amino acids: CSATRGPSDTQYF.

This clonotype has ten or more counts. The CDR3 nucleotides are TGTGCCAGCAGTGAAGCGCTTAGGACAGGGAGTAGGGATGAGCAGTTCTTC. Translating it yields CASSEALRTGSRDEQFF. The chain employs TRBV2 and TRBJ2-1, with 8 bases matching TRBD1. The length of the CDR3 is 17 residues. V trimming: 0 bases; J trimming: 8 bases; junction bases outside the gene matches: 12. Germline V CDR1 and CDR2: SNHLY, FYNNEI.

This clonotype came up many times. The chain is built from TRBV5-1 and TRBJ2-2; the D is unclear. Germline V CDR1 and CDR2: SGHRS, YFSETQ. Trimming pared 1 base from V and 4 bases from J, leaving 8 bases between. CDR3 length: 14 amino acids. CDR3 region: CASSLRATTGELFF. In nucleotides, the CDR3 is TGCGCCAGCAGCTTGCGGGCGACCACCGGGGAGCTGTTTTTT.

This clonotype was detected ten times or more. The rearrangement links TRBV20-1 to TRBJ2-3, with unresolved D. Trimming removed 1 base at V and 4 bases at J, with 21 bases between. The CDR3 has 17 amino acids. The germline V gene has CDR1 DFQATT and CDR2 SNEGSKA (reference sequence). As DNA, the CDR3 is TGCAGTGCTAGAGTTCTGGTACCAAGGGTTCTATCAGATACGCAGTATTTT. Translated: CSARVLVPRVLSDTQYF.

This clonotype was found many times. The gene calls are TRBV5-1 and TRBJ1-5; maybe TRBD1 (5 bases). The V end lost 0 bases, the J end lost 4 bases, and 8 bases lay between the germline ends. This CDR3 contains 14 residues. Germline CDR1 reads SGHRS; CDR2 reads YFSETQ. The CDR3 protein is CASSLEGANQPQHF. In nucleotides, the CDR3 is TGCGCCAGCAGCTTGGAAGGGGCAAATCAGCCCCAGCATTTT. Together with reference TRBV5-1 and TRBJ1-5, the CDR3 gives the full variable domain: KAGVTQTPRYLIKTRGQQVTLSCSPISGHRSVSWYQQTPGQGLQFLFEYFSETQRNKGNFPGRFSGRQFSNSRSEMNVSTLELGDSALYLCASSLEGANQPQHFGDGTRLSIL.

This clonotype was recorded at least ten times. The V and J genes are TRBV12-3 or TRBV12-4 and TRBJ1-4, with D possibly TRBD1 on 6 matching bases. V shed 5 bases and J shed 5 bases, with 12 bases lying between them. The CDR3 has 14 residues. The CDR3: CASSPGQQNEKLFF. For the CDR3, the DNA is TGTGCCAGCAGTCCCGGACAGCAGAATGAAAAACTGTTTTTT.

Concerning this clonotype itself: The junction does not match germline at one end; this may be a read error. The CDR3 bases are TGCTGTGCTAGGATTGCTAGCGGGGGGGCCGGCTACAATGAGCAGTTCTTC. Protein sequence: CCARIASGGAGYNEQFF. The V and J genes are TRBV20-1 and TRBJ2-1; 12 bases are a match to TRBD2. Germline V CDR1 and CDR2: DFQATT, SNEGSKA (reference sequence). The CDR3 covers 17 residues.

This clonotype was seen at least ten times. The CDR3 region is CASSLGRSDTQYF. CDR3 coding DNA: TGTGCCAGCAGCTTGGGGCGGTCAGATACGCAGTATTTT. The genes are TRBV5-6 and TRBJ2-3, with no clear D. This CDR3 is built from 13 residues. Trimming cost V 0 bases and J 4 bases, with 6 bases left between them. Per germline, CDR1 SGHDT and CDR2 YYEEEE. The complete variable domain, with remaining parts taken from reference TRBV5-6 and TRBJ2-3, reads DAGVTQSPTHLIKTRGQQVTLRCSPKSGHDTVSWYQQALGQGPQFIFQYYEEEERQRGNFPDRFSGHQFPNYSSELNVNALLLGDSALYLCASSLGRSDTQYFGPGTRLTVL.

This clonotype was seen repeatedly, ten times or more. V usage is TRBV20-1 and J usage is TRBJ2-5; D may be TRBD2 (6 bases). V gave up 5 bases and J gave up 5 bases, with 15 bases separating them. Germline lookup yields CDR1 DFQATT and CDR2 SNEGSKA (reference sequence). The CDR3 extends over 13 amino acids. CDR3: CSAESTRTETQYF. In nucleotides, the CDR3 is TGCAGTGCTGAATCGACTAGGACGGAGACCCAGTACTTC.

This clonotype was counted many times. The rearrangement links TRBV13 to TRBJ2-7; D remains ambiguous. CDR1 is PRHDT, CDR2 FYEKMQ, per germline (reference sequence). The CDR3 is 14 amino acids. Deletions cut 0 bases from V and 0 bases from J, with 6 bases between. Here the CDR3 reads CASSLGRSSYEQYF. The CDR3 nucleotides are TGTGCCAGCAGCTTAGGGAGAAGCTCCTACGAGCAGTACTTC.

Many counts were recorded for this clonotype. The CDR3 region is CASSLVAGAGQPQHF. CDR3 sequence (DNA): TGCGCCAGCAGCTTGGTAGCGGGGGCGGGACAGCCCCAGCATTTT. The chain joins TRBV5-1 to TRBJ1-5; tentatively, D is TRBD1 (6 bases). Germline values: CDR1 SGHRS, CDR2 YFSETQ. Deletions cut 0 bases from V and 7 bases from J, with 14 bases between. The CDR3 runs 15 residues. The entire variable domain, with the rest obtained from reference TRBV5-1 and TRBJ1-5, is as follows: KAGVTQTPRYLIKTRGQQVTLSCSPISGHRSVSWYQQTPGQGLQFLFEYFSETQRNKGNFPGRFSGRQFSNSRSEMNVSTLELGDSALYLCASSLVAGAGQPQHFGDGTRLSIL.

This clonotype was detected ten times or more. The gene calls are TRBV5-5 and TRBJ1-1; D gene ambiguous. The CDR3 is 14 residues long. Trimming took 0 bases from V and 0 from J, leaving 6 bases between them. CDR1 and CDR2 (germline): SGHKS, YYEKEE (reference sequence). This CDR3 reads CASSLDGMNTEAFF. As DNA, the CDR3 is TGTGCCAGCAGCTTGGATGGTATGAACACTGAAGCTTTCTTT.

This clonotype was recorded many times. The chain has TRBV20-1 and TRBJ2-1, with D unresolved. The CDR3 loop spans 16 amino acids. The germline CDR1 and CDR2 sequences are DFQATT and SNEGSKA (reference sequence). The V and J ends lost 1 base and 0 bases respectively, with 13 bases between them. CDR3 amino acids: CSARALGEASYNEQFF. The CDR3 DNA reads TGCAGTGCTAGAGCCCTTGGAGAGGCCTCCTACAATGAGCAGTTCTTC.

This clonotype occurred many times. The chain combines TRBV29-1 with TRBJ1-1; D uncertain. Per the germline V gene, CDR1 is SQVTM and CDR2 is ANQGSEA. Trimming removed 7 bases at V and 3 bases at J, with 15 bases between. The CDR3 loop spans 13 amino acids. The CDR3 nucleotides read TGCAGCGCCAGACATGGGCGGGACACTGAAGCTTTCTTT. Residues: CSARHGRDTEAFF.

Ten or more counts support this clonotype. This chain joins TRBV12-3 or TRBV12-4 and TRBJ2-2; 13 nucleotides line up with TRBD2. The V and J ends lost 6 bases and 3 bases, in that order; junction bases with no gene match: 16. The CDR3 extends over 20 amino acids. The CDR3 is CASRHHLTSGGALDTGELFF. CDR3 bases: TGTGCCAGCAGGCATCACCTAACTAGCGGGGGGGCCTTGGACACCGGGGAGCTGTTTTTT.

This clonotype was counted ten times or more. The rearrangement links TRBV2 to TRBJ2-7, with D uncertain. CDR3 size: 14 residues. Germline V gene sequence: CDR1 SNHLY, CDR2 FYNNEI. The ends were cut back, 4 bases at V and 5 bases at J, with 15 bases in the middle. CDR3 nucleotide sequence: TGTGCCAGCAGTGGTGGGAAACCTGTCCACGAGCAGTACTTC. It yields the protein CASSGGKPVHEQYF.

This clonotype was counted ten times or more. V and J are TRBV29-1 and TRBJ2-1; D may be TRBD1 (7 bases). Deletions cut 4 bases from V and 3 bases from J, with 10 bases between. The CDR3 extends over 13 amino acids. Germline V gene sequence: CDR1 SQVTM, CDR2 ANQGSEA. The CDR3 bases are TGCAGCGTTGTCCAGGGGGGCTACAATGAGCAGTTCTTC. It is translated as CSVVQGGYNEQFF.

A remark on this clonotype: Germline and junction disagree at one end, which may indicate a read error. This sequence joins TRBV5-1 and TRBJ2-3; tentative D call: TRBD1 (5 bases). Looked up from germline, CDR1 is SGHRS and CDR2 is YFSETQ. CDR3 length equals 13 residues. CDR3 sequence reads: CASSLDSTGTQYF. The CDR3 nucleotides are TGCGCCAGCAGCTTGGACAGCACAGGTACGCAGTATTTT.

This clonotype was detected ten times or more. V is TRBV5-6 and J is TRBJ1-1; 7 bases agree with TRBD1. After removal of 3 bases from V and 5 bases from J, the junction contained 7 bases not matched to a gene. The germline V gene encodes CDR1 SGHDT and CDR2 YYEEEE. This CDR3 has 14 amino acids. CDR3 in amino acids: CASSSAGGRTEAFF. The CDR3 region has the DNA TGTGCCAGCAGCTCCGCAGGGGGACGGACTGAAGCTTTCTTT.

DNA of the CDR3: TGTGCCAGCACCAATTCTGGATCCCAAGAGACCCAGTACTTC. Its translation is CASTNSGSQETQYF. This chain joins TRBV6-2 or TRBV6-3 and TRBJ2-5; D ambiguous. CDR1 and CDR2 (germline): MNHEY, SVGEGT. The CDR3 length is 14 residues. Trimming shortened V by 7 bases and J by 1 base, and 13 bases separated the two germline ends.

The sample holds a few counts of this clonotype. The gene calls are TRBV7-2 and TRBJ1-1; the D is unclear. Germline V lookup: CDR1 SGHTA, CDR2 FQGNSA. The CDR3 totals 13 residues. Trimming removed 5 bases at V and 1 base at J, with 8 bases between. The CDR3 sequence: CASSDQGNTEAFF. CDR3 nucleotides: TGTGCCAGCAGCGATCAAGGGAACACTGAAGCTTTCTTT.

Comment on this clonotype: A much larger clone differs from this one at a single base, so this may be a read error. The chain is built from TRBV28 and TRBJ1-1; D not certain. CDR3 length: 15 amino acids. Germline V gives CDR1 MDHEN, CDR2 SYDVKM. The CDR3 DNA reads TGTGCCAACAGTCCTCAGAAGGGAGTGAACACTGAAGCTTTCTTT. Translating it yields CANSPQKGVNTEAFF.

This clonotype was seen many times. V usage is TRBV20-1 and J usage is TRBJ2-3, with TRBD2 matching over 8 bases. The V gene's germline CDR1 is DFQATT and CDR2 SNEGSKA (reference sequence). The V gene end was trimmed by 5 bases and the J gene end by 7 bases; junction bases not matched to a gene: 17. The CDR3 consists of 16 residues. CDR3 in amino acids: CSAAITAGGRTNTQYF. The CDR3, as DNA: TGCAGTGCTGCCATTACGGCGGGGGGTCGAACCAATACGCAGTATTTT.

This clonotype was detected only a few times. The chain links TRBV6-2 or TRBV6-3 to TRBJ1-6; no reliable D call. Germline CDR1 MNHEY, CDR2 SVGEGT. The CDR3 consists of 16 residues. V lost 7 bases and J 7 bases, leaving 20 bases between the germline ends. The CDR3 spells CASTRTGAALNSPLHF. The CDR3, as DNA: TGTGCCAGCACTCGAACTGGTGCAGCTCTAAATTCACCCCTCCACTTT.

This clonotype occurred many times. The V gene is TRBV2, the J gene TRBJ2-7; no clear D gene. The germline V gene has CDR1 SNHLY and CDR2 FYNNEI. CDR3 length: 12 amino acids. V was cut by 7 bases and J by 1 base, with 8 bases left in between. CDR3 in DNA: TGTGCCAGCATGACCAGGTCCTACGAGCAGTACTTC. The encoded protein is CASMTRSYEQYF.